The 7 T cell receptor beta chains below all came from one sample that was sequenced in a study of T cell responses to AZD1222 COVID-19 vaccine. The assay was immunoSEQ multiplex PCR, and TCRdb's table has in-frame clones only and misses some. This table has some 130,000 clones, over 85% appearing once. The starting material was peripheral blood, obtained on day 0 of AZD1222 vaccination. The source is an adult in good health.

The CDR3, as DNA: TGTGCTAGTGGACTTGACGGCTATGGCTACACCTTC. Its translation: CASGLDGYGYTF. The rearrangement links TRBV12-5 to TRBJ1-2; D remains ambiguous. The CDR3 spans 12 residues. V shed 6 bases and J shed 4 bases, with 9 bases lying between them. Germline CDR1 is LGHNT and CDR2 is FRNRAP.

V gene TRBV19 combines with J gene TRBJ1-1; D gene uncertain. The CDR3 has 13 residues. Per the germline V gene, CDR1 is LNHDA and CDR2 is SQIVND (reference sequence). Trimming took off 4 bases at V and 4 bases at J, with 10 bases between the two ends. CDR3 amino acids: CASSTPLGTEAFF. The CDR3 coding sequence is TGTGCCAGTAGTACCCCCCTAGGCACTGAAGCTTTCTTT.

This clone was seen a handful of times. The chain couples TRBV5-6 to TRBJ1-1; a weak D match, TRBD1 (5 bases). Trimming left V 4 bases short and J 4 bases short, with 20 bases between. The germline CDR1 and CDR2 sequences are SGHDT and YYEEEE. There are 16 residues in the CDR3. CDR3 bases: TGTGCCAGCAGCACCCCAGCCCAGGGAGTAGGCACTGAAGCTTTCTTT. It specifies CASSTPAQGVGTEAFF.

The rearrangement links TRBV5-1 to TRBJ2-3; D perhaps matches TRBD1 (5 bases). The V gene's germline CDR1 is SGHRS and CDR2 YFSETQ. The CDR3 loop spans 19 amino acids. Trimming removed 5 bases at V and 0 bases at J, with 25 bases between. As DNA, the CDR3 is TGCGCCAGCAGACAGGTCCGGGTCCTAACGACGACTAGCACAGATACGCAGTATTTT. This sequence encodes CASRQVRVLTTTSTDTQYF.

The chain joins TRBV7-2 to TRBJ2-1; D could derive from TRBD1 or TRBD2 (5 bases each). Germline V gene data show CDR1 as SGHTA and CDR2 as FQGNSA. V dropped 1 base and J dropped 0 bases, with 13 bases sitting between them. This CDR3 has 17 amino acids. CDR3 DNA sequence: TGTGCCAGCAGCTTAGGAGGGGCGCCCTACTCCTACAATGAGCAGTTCTTC. This translates into CASSLGGAPYSYNEQFF.

This clone was observed once. The chain employs TRBV28 and TRBJ1-1; D may be TRBD1 (6 bases). Between the trimmed V and J ends, which lost 5 bases and 0 bases, there was a span of 13 bases. Germline V gene data show CDR1 as MDHEN and CDR2 as SYDVKM. CDR3 length: 15 amino acids. Written as DNA, the CDR3 is TGTGCCAGCAGTGGCGGGGGGCGGATGAACACTGAAGCTTTCTTT. Its translation is CASSGGGRMNTEAFF.

Only a few counts were recorded for this clone. The rearrangement uses TRBV5-1 and TRBJ1-1; D is possibly TRBD1 (6 bases). The CDR3 spans 14 residues. V was pared by 3 bases and J by 4 bases, with 13 bases between. CDR1 is SGHRS, CDR2 YFSETQ, per germline. Written as DNA, the CDR3 is TGCGCCAGCAGCTCCGGACAGATACTCACTGAAGCTTTCTTT. Translating it yields CASSSGQILTEAFF.